This T cell receptor (beta chain) was profiled in a study of blood T cells in healthy people across ages. Points from the study as a whole: Estimated diversity, derived from one million T cells, was regarded as an underestimate. Researchers report that TCR beta diversity correlated strongly with naive T cell percentage.

Germline V gene sequence: CDR1 LGHDT, CDR2 YNNKEL (reference sequence). The CDR3 runs 15 residues. Deletions cut 1 base from V and 1 base from J, with 10 bases between. Extraction yielded at least 6 micrograms of total RNA per sample. The table lists this clonotype with a few counts. Antigen unknown. The authors ran a second PCR of about 7 to 11 cycles using a sample-barcoded 5' primer and a J-beta primer mix. The template-switch adaptor was a 5' adaptor with 12 random nucleotides. It tagged each cDNA molecule. TCRdb redid the calling of the 5' RACE reads with MiXCR, one entry per CDR3 protein. The repertoire holds approximately 2,000,000 distinct CDR3 sequences, 35% to 50% seen once, with more than 20% in the top ten.

The source of this sequence is a human donor in good health. The rearrangement joins TRBV3-1 to TRBJ1-2; D gene ambiguous. The sample taken for sequencing was blood. CDR3 in amino acids: CASSQGRINNYGYTF. CDR3 coding DNA: TGTGCCAGCAGCCAAGGACGGATCAATAACTATGGCTACACCTTC.